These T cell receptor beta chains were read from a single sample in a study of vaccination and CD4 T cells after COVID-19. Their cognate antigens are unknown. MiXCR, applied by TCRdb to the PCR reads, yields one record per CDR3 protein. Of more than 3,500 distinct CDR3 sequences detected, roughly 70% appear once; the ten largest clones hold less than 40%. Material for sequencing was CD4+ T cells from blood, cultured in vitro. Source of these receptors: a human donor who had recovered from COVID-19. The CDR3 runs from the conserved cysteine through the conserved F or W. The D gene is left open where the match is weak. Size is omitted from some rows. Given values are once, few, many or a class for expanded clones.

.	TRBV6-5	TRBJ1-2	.	TGTGCCAGCAGTTACGGACGGAACTATGGCTACACCTTC	CASSYGRNYGYTF
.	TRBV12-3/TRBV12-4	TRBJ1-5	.	TGTGCCAGCACCCAGGTGTCTCTTATATTGTCATTAAAACCCCAGCCCCAGCATTTT	CASTQVSLILSLKPQPQHF
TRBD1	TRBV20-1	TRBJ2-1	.	TGCAGTGCTAGAGCTGGGACAGGATCCTACAATGAGCAGTTCTTC	CSARAGTGSYNEQFF
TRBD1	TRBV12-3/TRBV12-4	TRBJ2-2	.	TGTGCCAGCAGTGGACAGGGGGGCAGGACCGGGGAGCTGTTTTTT	CASSGQGGRTGELFF
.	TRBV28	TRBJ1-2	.	TGTGCCAGCAGTTTAATTGACGTCCGCGGCTACACCTTC	CASSLIDVRGYTF
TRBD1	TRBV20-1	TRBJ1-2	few	TGCAGTGCTAGAGCCACAGGGGATGGGGGCTACACCTTC	CSARATGDGGYTF
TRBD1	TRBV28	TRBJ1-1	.	TGTGCCAGCAGAATCGGACAGGGGGGCACTGAAGCTTTCTTT	CASRIGQGGTEAFF
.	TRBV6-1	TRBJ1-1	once	TGTGCCAGCAGCAAAGGCAGACTGAACACTGAAGCTTTCTTT	CASSKGRLNTEAFF
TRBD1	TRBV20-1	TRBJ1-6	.	TGCAGTGCTCGACAGGGGATTAATTCACCCCTCCACTTT	CSARQGINSPLHF
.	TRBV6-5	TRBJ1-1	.	TGTGCCAGCAGTTACTGGGGACAAGTGAACACTGAAGCTTTCTTT	CASSYWGQVNTEAFF
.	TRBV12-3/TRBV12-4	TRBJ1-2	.	TGTGCCAGCAGTCTAGTCACGAGGCCCCCAGAGTATGGCTACACCTTC	CASSLVTRPPEYGYTF
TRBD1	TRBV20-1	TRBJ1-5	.	TGCAGTGTTAGGGACAGGGTCCCCTCTAGCAATCAGCCCCAGCATTTT	CSVRDRVPSSNQPQHF
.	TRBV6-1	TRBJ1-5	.	TGTGCCAGCAGATCCAGCCTCAATCAGCCCCAGCATTTT	CASRSSLNQPQHF
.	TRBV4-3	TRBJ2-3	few	TGCGCCAGCAGCCACAACTTTGCGGATACGCAGTATTTT	CASSHNFADTQYF
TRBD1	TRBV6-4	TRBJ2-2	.	TGTGCCAGCAAGCAGGGGGCTGGCACCGGGGAGCTGTTTTTT	CASKQGAGTGELFF
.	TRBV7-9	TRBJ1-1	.	TGTGCCAGCAGCCAAGTTGGCGGGACAGAAGCTTTCTTT	CASSQVGGTEAFF
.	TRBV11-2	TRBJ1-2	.	TGTGCCAGCAGCTTTAACTATGGCTACACCTTC	CASSFNYGYTF
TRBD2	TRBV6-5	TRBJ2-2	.	TGTGCCAGCAGTTACCCCCCCTGGGCGGGGGGGACCGGGGAGCTGTTTTTT	CASSYPPWAGGTGELFF
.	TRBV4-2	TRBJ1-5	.	TGTGCCAGCAGCCAAGAAGCTGGAGGGGGGCGTGGCAATCAGCCCCAGCATTTT	CASSQEAGGGRGNQPQHF
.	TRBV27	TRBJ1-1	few	TGTGCCAGCAGTTTAACGGGGCCCTTACGCACTGAAGCTTTCTTT	CASSLTGPLRTEAFF
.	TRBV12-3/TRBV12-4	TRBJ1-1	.	TGTGCCAGCACCCCAACAGGTTGGGGGCCTACTACAGGTGAAGCTTTCTTT	CASTPTGWGPTTGEAFF
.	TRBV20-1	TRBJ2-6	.	TGCAGTGCTAGAGCCCTCTCTGGGGCCAACGTCCTGACTTTC	CSARALSGANVLTF
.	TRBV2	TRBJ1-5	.	TGTGCCAGCAGTGCGGACAGCCGAGGACAGCCCCAGCATTTT	CASSADSRGQPQHF
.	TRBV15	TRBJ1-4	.	TGTGCCACCAGCAGAGATTACCGGGGGCATAATGAAAAACTGTTTTTT	CATSRDYRGHNEKLFF
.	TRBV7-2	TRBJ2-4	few	TGTGCCAGCAGCTTGCAGATTTTAGCCAAAAACATTCAGTACTTC	CASSLQILAKNIQYF
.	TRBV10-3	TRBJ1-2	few	TGTGCCATCAGTGAGAGAATGGTAATGGGGGGAAACTATGGCTACACCTTC	CAISERMVMGGNYGYTF
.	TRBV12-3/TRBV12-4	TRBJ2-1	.	TGTGCCAGCAGTTTACGGGGGAGCTCCTACAATGAGCAGTTCTTC	CASSLRGSSYNEQFF
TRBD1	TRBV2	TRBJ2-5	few	TGTGCCAGCAGTGAATTTGGGACGGCAGGGGGCACGTACCAAGAGACCCAGTACTTC	CASSEFGTAGGTYQETQYF
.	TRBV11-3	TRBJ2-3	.	TGTGCCAGCAGTTTTGATGCTTCTAGCACAGATACGCAGTATTTT	CASSFDASSTDTQYF
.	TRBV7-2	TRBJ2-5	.	TGTGCCAGCAGTTTGGAGACGGGAAAACAGTACTTC	CASSLETGKQYF
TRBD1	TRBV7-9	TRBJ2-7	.	TGTGCCAGCCAGTTATCCGGCAGACAGGGGGGTTATTCCACCGCCTACGAGCAGTACTTC	CASQLSGRQGGYSTAYEQYF
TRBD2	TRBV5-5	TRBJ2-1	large	TGTGCCAGCAGCTGGGGGACTACTGAGGGGGAGCAGTTCTTC	CASSWGTTEGEQFF
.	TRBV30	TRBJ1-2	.	TGTGCCTGGAAAGCAGGGGCGCATGGCTACACCTTC	CAWKAGAHGYTF
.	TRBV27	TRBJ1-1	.	TGTGCCAGCAGTTTAAAGCAGGGAACTGGCACTGAAGCTTTCTTT	CASSLKQGTGTEAFF
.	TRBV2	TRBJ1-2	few	TGTGCCAGCCGTTTGACTAACTATGGCTACACCTTC	CASRLTNYGYTF
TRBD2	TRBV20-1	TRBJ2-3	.	TGCAGTGCGGCTTCGGCAGCGGGGGACACAGATACGCAGTATTTT	CSAASAAGDTDTQYF
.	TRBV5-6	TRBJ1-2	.	TGTGCCAGCAGCTTGACGTCGACCTATGGCTACACCTTC	CASSLTSTYGYTF
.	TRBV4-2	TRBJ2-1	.	TGTGCCAGCAGCCTGGGGGCCAGGGGCAATGAGCAGTTCTTC	CASSLGARGNEQFF
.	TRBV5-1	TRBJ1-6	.	TGCGCCAGCAGCTTGGAGGGATCGGCGAATTCACCCCTCCACTTT	CASSLEGSANSPLHF
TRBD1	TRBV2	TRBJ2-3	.	TGTGCCAGCAGTGAATATGGTAGGGGGCTTGGAGATACGCAGTATTTT	CASSEYGRGLGDTQYF
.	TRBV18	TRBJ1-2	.	TGTGCCAGCTCACCACCATGGCAGGGGATAAATTATGGCTACACCTTC	CASSPPWQGINYGYTF
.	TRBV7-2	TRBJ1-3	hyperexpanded	TGTGCCAGCAGCTTAGATCCCTCTGGAAACACCATATATTTT	CASSLDPSGNTIYF
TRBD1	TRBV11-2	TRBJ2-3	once	TGTGCCAGCAGCTTACGGTTAGACAGGGGGCGCGAAAATACGCAGTATTTT	CASSLRLDRGRENTQYF
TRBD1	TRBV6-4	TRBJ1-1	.	TGTGCCAGCAGTGACTCCGACAGGGGCACTGAAGCTTTCTTT	CASSDSDRGTEAFF
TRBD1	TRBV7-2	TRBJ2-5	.	TGTGCCAGCAGCACAACCGGGACAGGGAGGGAGACCCAGTACTTC	CASSTTGTGRETQYF
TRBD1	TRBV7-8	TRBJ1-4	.	TGTGCCAGCAGACCGGGACAGGGAGGGGAAAAACTGTTTTTT	CASRPGQGGEKLFF
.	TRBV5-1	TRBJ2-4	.	TGCGCCAGCAGCGAGCTCAGGTCAACCATTCAGTACTTC	CASSELRSTIQYF
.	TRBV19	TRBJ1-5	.	TGTGCCAGCCGGGAGGTTATTAATCAGCCCCAGCATTTT	CASREVINQPQHF
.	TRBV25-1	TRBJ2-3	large	TGTGCCAGCAGTACAAGCACAGATACGCAGTATTTT	CASSTSTDTQYF
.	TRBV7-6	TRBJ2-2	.	TGTGCCAGCAGCGGATTCCGGGACTTGTTGAACACCGGGGAGCTGTTTTTT	CASSGFRDLLNTGELFF
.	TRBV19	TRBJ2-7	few	TGTGCCAGTAGTATAGTTGGTTCCAGGGGACGAGGCGAGCAGTACTTC	CASSIVGSRGRGEQYF
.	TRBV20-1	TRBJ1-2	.	TGCAGTGCCAGGGGTATTGATGGCTACACCTTC	CSARGIDGYTF
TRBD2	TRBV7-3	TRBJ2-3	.	TGTGCCAGCAGCTTAAAGGGCGGGGGGAACAGAGATACGCAGTATTTT	CASSLKGGGNRDTQYF
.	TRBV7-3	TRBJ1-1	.	TGTGCCAGCAGCTTAATCGAAGGGGGAGAAGCTTTCTTT	CASSLIEGGEAFF
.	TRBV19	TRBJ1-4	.	TGTGCCAGTAGTATTCGCCGGCTCAATGAAAAACTGTTTTTT	CASSIRRLNEKLFF
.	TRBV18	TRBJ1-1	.	TGTGCCAGCTCACCGTCTGCGATGAACACTGAAGCTTTCTTT	CASSPSAMNTEAFF
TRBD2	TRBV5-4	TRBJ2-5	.	TGTGCCAGCAGCTGGACTAGCGGGGAGCAAGAGACCCAGTACTTC	CASSWTSGEQETQYF
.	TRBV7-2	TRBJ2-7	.	TGTGCCAGCAGCTTAATGAACTACGAGCAGTACTTC	CASSLMNYEQYF
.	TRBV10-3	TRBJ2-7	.	TGTGCCATCGGGGGTAAAGGTCGGGAGACAGTAGAGCAGTACTTC	CAIGGKGRETVEQYF
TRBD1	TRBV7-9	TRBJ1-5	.	TGTGCCAGCAGCTTTTCCCCAGGGGGAGGTCAGCCCCAGCATTTT	CASSFSPGGGQPQHF